This T cell receptor (beta chain) was sequenced in a study of OX40 agonist ivuxolimab in advanced cancers. Study context: Enrolled patients in dose escalation had cancers that were hepatocellular carcinoma, melanoma, renal cell or head and neck cancer. Study-wide results and caveats: Fewer expanded clones were found on average in CD4+ than in CD8+ T cells. Some of the nonresponding patients also showed low levels of normalized T-cell clonal expansion. Dose levels from 0.1 to 3.0 mg/kg saw CD4+ and CD8+ blood T cells expand clonally by week 6.

Assay used: immunoSEQ multiplex PCR; TCRdb lists only in-frame clones, some missing. The data show tens of thousands of clones, approximately 91% seen once. This CDR3 comprises 15 residues. Germline lookup yields CDR1 LNHDA and CDR2 SQIVND (reference sequence). V trimming: 4 bases; J trimming: 4 bases; junction bases outside the gene matches: 5. A note on this clone: Antigen specificity is unknown.

This clonotype originated in an adult with an advanced solid tumor such as melanoma, head and neck, liver or kidney cancer. The V gene is TRBV19, the J gene TRBJ1-5, with 9 bases aligning to TRBD1. Sequenced here: CD4+ or CD8+ T cells sorted from blood, sampled in a trial of the OX40 agonist ivuxolimab. CDR3: CASSTRTGENQPQHF. In DNA form, the CDR3 reads TGTGCCAGTAGTACTAGGACAGGGGAAAATCAGCCCCAGCATTTT.